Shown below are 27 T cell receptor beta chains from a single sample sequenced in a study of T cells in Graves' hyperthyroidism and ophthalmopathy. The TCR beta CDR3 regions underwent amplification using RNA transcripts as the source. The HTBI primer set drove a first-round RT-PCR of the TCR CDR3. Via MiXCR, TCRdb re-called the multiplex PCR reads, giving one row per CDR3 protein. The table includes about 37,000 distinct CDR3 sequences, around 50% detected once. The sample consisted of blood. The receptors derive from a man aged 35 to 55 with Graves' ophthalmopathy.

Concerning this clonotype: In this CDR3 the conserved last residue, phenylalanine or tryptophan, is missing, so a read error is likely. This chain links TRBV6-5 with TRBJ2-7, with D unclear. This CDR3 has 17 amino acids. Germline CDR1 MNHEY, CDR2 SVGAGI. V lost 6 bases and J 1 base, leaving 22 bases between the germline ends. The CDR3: CASRSPVMASESYEQYC. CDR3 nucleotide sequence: TGTGCCAGCAGGAGCCCCGTTATGGCGTCGGAGTCCTACGAGCAGTACTGC.

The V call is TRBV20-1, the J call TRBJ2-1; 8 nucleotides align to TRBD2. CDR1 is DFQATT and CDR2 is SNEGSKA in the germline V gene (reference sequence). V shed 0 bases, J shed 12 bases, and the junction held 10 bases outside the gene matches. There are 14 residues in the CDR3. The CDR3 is CSARDNSGTITQFF. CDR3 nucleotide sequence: TGCAGTGCTAGAGATAATAGCGGGACCATTACGCAGTTCTTC.

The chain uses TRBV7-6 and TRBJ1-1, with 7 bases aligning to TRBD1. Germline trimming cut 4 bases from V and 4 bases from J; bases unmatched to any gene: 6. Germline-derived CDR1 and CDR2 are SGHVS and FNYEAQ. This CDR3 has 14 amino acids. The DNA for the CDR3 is TGTGCCAGCAGCTCATTTGCAGGGGGCACTGAAGCTTTCTTT. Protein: CASSSFAGGTEAFF.

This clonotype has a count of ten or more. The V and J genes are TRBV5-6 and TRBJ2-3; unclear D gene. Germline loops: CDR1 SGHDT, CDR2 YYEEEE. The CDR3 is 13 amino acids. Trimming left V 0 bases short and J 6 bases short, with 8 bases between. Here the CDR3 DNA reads TGTGCCAGCAGCTTGGGCTGGGATGATACGCAGTATTTT. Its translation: CASSLGWDDTQYF.

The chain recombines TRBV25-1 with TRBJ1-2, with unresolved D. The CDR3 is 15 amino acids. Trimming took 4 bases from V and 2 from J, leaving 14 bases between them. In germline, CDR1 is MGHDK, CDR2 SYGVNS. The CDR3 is CASSAQRTENYGYTF. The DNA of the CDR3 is TGTGCCAGCAGTGCCCAACGGACCGAGAACTATGGCTACACCTTC.

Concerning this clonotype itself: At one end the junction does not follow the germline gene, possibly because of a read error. The CDR3 here is CASNTIADTQYF. The CDR3 DNA reads as TGCGCCAGCAACACCATTGCAGATACGCAGTATTTT. The V gene is TRBV5-4, the J gene TRBJ2-3; D unresolved. Germline V lookup: CDR1 SGHNT, CDR2 YYREEE (reference sequence). This CDR3 has 12 amino acids. Full variable domain (remainder filled in from reference TRBV5-4 and TRBJ2-3): ETGVTQSPTHLIKTRGQQVTLRCSSQSGHNTVSWYQQALGQGPQFIFQYYREEENGRGNFPPRFSGLQFPNYSSELNVNALELDDSALYLCASNTIADTQYFGPGTRLTVL.

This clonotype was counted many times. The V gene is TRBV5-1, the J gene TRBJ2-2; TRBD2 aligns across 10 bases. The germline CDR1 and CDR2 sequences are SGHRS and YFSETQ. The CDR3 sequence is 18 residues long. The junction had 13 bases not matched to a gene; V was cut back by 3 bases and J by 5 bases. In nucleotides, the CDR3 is TGCGCCAGCAGCTCATCACCAGCGGGGGGGCTTGGGACCGGGGAGCTGTTTTTT. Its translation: CASSSSPAGGLGTGELFF.

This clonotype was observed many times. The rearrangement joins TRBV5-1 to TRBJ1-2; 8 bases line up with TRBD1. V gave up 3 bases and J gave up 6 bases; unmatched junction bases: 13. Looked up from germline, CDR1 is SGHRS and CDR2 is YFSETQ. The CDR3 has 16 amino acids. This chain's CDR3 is CASSYTISGGLNGYTF. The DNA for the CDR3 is TGCGCCAGCAGCTACACAATCTCAGGGGGCTTGAATGGCTACACCTTC.

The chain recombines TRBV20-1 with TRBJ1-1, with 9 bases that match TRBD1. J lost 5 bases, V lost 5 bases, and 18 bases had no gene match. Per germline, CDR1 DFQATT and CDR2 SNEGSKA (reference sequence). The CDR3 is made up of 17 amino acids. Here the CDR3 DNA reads TGCAGTGCTTCCCGACTAGCGGTGGACAGGGGAAGGACTGAAGCTTTCTTT. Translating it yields CSASRLAVDRGRTEAFF.

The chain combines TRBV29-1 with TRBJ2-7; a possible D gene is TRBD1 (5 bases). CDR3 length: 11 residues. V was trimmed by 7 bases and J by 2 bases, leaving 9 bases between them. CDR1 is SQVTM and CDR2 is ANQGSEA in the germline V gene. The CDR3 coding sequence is TGCAGCGCCACGACAGCCTACGAGCAGTACTTC. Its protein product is CSATTAYEQYF.

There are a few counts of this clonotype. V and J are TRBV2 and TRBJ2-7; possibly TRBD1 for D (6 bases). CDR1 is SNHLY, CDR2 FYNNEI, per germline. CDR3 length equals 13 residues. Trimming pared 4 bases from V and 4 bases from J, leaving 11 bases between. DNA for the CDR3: TGTGCCAGCAGTGGAGGCAGGGGTTACGAGCAGTACTTC. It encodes CASSGGRGYEQYF.

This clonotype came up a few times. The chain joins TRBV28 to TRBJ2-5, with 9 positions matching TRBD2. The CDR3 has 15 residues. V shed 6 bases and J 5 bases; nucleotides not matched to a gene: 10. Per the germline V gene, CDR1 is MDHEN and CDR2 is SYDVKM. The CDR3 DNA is TGTGCCAGCAGGTCTAGCGGGACCCCGCAGGAGACCCAGTACTTC. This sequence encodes CASRSSGTPQETQYF.

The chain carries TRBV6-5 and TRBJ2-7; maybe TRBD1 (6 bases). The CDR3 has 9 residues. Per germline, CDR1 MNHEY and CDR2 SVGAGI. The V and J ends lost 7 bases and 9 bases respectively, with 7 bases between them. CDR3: CASTRGQYF. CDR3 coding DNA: TGTGCCAGCACCAGGGGGCAGTACTTC.

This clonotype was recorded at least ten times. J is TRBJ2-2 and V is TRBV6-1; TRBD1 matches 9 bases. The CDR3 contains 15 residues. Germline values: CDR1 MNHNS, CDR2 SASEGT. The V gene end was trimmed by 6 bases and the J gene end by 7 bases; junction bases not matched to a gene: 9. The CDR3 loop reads CASRNRGQTSGELFF. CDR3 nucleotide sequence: TGTGCCAGCAGAAACAGGGGGCAAACCAGCGGGGAGCTGTTTTTT.

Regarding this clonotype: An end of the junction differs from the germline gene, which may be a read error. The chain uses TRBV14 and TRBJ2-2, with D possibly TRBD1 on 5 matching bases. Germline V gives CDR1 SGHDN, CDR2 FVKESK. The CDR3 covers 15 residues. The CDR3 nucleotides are TGCGCCAGCAGCCATCTGTCAGGGTGGACCGGGGAGCTGTTTTTT. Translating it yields CASSHLSGWTGELFF.

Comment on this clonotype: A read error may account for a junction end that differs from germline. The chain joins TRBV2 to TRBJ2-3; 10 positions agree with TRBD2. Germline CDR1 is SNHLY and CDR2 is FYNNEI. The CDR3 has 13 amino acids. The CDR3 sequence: CTSGRGTSDTQYF. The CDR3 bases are TGTACCAGCGGGAGGGGAACCTCAGATACGCAGTATTTT.

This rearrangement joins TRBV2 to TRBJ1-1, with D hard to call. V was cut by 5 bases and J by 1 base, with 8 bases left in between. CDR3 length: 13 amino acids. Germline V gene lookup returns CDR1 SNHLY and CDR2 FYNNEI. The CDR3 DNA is TGTGCCAGCAGTAGCGACAAGAACACTGAAGCTTTCTTT. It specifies CASSSDKNTEAFF.

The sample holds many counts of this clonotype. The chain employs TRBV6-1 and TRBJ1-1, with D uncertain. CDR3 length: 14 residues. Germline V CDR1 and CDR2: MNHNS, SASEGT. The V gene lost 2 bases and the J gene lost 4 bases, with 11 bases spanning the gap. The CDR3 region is CASSEISDITEAFF. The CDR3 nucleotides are TGTGCCAGCAGTGAAATAAGTGACATCACTGAAGCTTTCTTT.

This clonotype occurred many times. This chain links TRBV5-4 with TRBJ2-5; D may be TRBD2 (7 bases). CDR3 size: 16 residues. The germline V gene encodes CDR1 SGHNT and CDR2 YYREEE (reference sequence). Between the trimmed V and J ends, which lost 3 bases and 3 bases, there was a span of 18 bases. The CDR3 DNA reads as TGTGCCAGCAGCTCCTTTAGGGGGGGTCGGGAAGAGACCCAGTACTTC. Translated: CASSSFRGGREETQYF.

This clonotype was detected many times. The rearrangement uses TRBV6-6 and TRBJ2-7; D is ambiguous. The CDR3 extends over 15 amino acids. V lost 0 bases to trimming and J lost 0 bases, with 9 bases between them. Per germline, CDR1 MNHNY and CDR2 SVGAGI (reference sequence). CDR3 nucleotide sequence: TGTGCCAGCAGTTACTCGACATGGGACTCCTACGAGCAGTACTTC. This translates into CASSYSTWDSYEQYF.

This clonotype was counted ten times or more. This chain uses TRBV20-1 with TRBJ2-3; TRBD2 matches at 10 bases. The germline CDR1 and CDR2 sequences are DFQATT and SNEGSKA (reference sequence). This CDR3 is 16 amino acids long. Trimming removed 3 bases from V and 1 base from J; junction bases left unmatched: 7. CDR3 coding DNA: TGCAGTGCTAGGGTTGTTCTAGCGGGGGGCACAGATACGCAGTATTTT. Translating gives CSARVVLAGGTDTQYF.

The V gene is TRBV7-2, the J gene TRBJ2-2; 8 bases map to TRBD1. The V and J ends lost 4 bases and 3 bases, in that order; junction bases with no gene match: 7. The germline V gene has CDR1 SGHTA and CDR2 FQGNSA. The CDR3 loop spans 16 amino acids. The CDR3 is CASSSDQGADTGELFF. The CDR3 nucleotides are TGTGCCAGCAGCTCGGACCAGGGGGCGGACACCGGGGAGCTGTTTTTT.

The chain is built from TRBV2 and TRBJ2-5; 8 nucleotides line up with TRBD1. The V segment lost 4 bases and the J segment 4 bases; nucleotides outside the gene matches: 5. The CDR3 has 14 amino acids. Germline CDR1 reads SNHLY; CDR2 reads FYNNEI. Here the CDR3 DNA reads TGTGCCAGCAGTGGGACAGGGCATGGAGAGACCCAGTACTTC. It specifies CASSGTGHGETQYF.

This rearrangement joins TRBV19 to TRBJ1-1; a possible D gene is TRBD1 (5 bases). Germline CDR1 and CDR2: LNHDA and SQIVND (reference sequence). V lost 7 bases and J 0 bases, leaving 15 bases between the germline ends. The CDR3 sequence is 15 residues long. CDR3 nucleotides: TGTGCCAGTACCGAAGCAGACAGCATGAACACTGAAGCTTTCTTT. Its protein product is CASTEADSMNTEAFF.

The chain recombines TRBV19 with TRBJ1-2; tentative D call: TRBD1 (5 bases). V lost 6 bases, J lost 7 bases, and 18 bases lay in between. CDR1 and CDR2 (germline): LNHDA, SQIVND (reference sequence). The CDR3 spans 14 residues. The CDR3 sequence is CASSRVSQTTGYTF. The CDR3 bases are TGTGCCAGTAGCAGGGTGTCGCAAACCACTGGCTACACCTTC.

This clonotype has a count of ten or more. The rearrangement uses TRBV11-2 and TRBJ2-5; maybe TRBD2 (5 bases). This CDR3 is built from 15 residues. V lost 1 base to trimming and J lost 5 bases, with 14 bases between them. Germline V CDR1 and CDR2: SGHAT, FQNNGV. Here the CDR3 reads CASSLGGNLGETQYF. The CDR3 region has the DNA TGTGCCAGCAGCTTAGGAGGGAACCTTGGGGAGACCCAGTACTTC.

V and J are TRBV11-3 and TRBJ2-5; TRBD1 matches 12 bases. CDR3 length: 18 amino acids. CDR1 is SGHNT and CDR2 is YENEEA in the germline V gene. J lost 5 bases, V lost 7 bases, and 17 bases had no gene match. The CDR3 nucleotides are TGTGCCAGCACCCTCCGGACCGGGACAGGGGGCACCGGGGAGACCCAGTACTTC. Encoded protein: CASTLRTGTGGTGETQYF.